Shown below are 23 T cell receptor beta chains from a single sample sequenced in a study of cytomegalovirus exposure and HLA in healthy donors. The primer mix had 60 Vbeta and 13 Jbeta primers. Assay used: immunoSEQ multiplex PCR; TCRdb lists only in-frame clones, some missing. The listing records about 210,000 clones. What was sequenced was PBMCs. These receptors came from a woman in her twenties or thirties in good health and CMV-seropositive.

The chain has TRBV27 and TRBJ2-7; D is possibly TRBD2 (6 bases). Per germline, CDR1 MNHEY and CDR2 SMNVEV (reference sequence). V lost 5 bases, J lost 2 bases, and 28 bases lay in between. This CDR3 region has 19 residues. In DNA, the CDR3 is TGTGCCAGCAGTCCCAGGTCTAGCGACAAAGGTTGGATACCCTACGAGCAGTACTTC. Its translation is CASSPRSSDKGWIPYEQYF.

The rearrangement uses TRBV5-1 and TRBJ2-5; 7 nucleotides agree with TRBD1. The trim removed 5 bases at V and 5 bases at J, leaving 6 bases unmatched. Germline values: CDR1 SGHRS, CDR2 YFSETQ. The CDR3 is 13 residues long. This CDR3 is CASSPDRRETQYF. Written as DNA, the CDR3 is TGCGCCAGCAGTCCGGACAGGAGGGAGACCCAGTACTTC.

The chain joins TRBV2 to TRBJ2-7; 7 bases map to TRBD1. Unmatched junction bases numbered 11, after V lost 6 bases and J lost 3 bases. The CDR3 loop spans 15 amino acids. Germline CDR1 SNHLY, CDR2 FYNNEI. This chain's CDR3 is CASREPGTEDYEQYF. CDR3 coding DNA: TGTGCCAGCAGGGAGCCCGGGACAGAGGACTACGAGCAGTACTTC. Supplemented by reference TRBV2 and TRBJ2-7, the full variable domain reads EPEVTQTPSHQVTQMGQEVILRCVPISNHLYFYWYRQILGQKVEFLVSFYNNEISEKSEIFDDQFSVERPDGSNFTLKIRSTKLEDSAMYFCASREPGTEDYEQYFGPGTRLTVT.

For the CDR3, the DNA is TGTGCCAGCAGCTCTCAGGGGGCAGGCGGCTACACCTTC. It translates to CASSSQGAGGYTF. V and J are TRBV11-2 and TRBJ1-2; TRBD1 aligns across 8 bases. The CDR3 consists of 13 residues. J lost 8 bases, V lost 4 bases, and 6 bases had no gene match. Germline V gene lookup returns CDR1 SGHAT and CDR2 FQNNGV.

The chain joins TRBV13 to TRBJ2-7; the match to TRBD1 covers 9 bases. The CDR3 has 16 amino acids. V lost 5 bases and J lost 1; bases outside the gene matches: 9. Germline V gene sequence: CDR1 PRHDT, CDR2 FYEKMQ (reference sequence). The CDR3 nucleotides read TGTGCCAGCAGCCCCCGCTGGACAGGGGAATCCTACGAGCAGTACTTC. This sequence encodes CASSPRWTGESYEQYF.

This chain joins TRBV2 and TRBJ2-4, with TRBD1 matching 7 bases. CDR1 is SNHLY, CDR2 FYNNEI, per germline. The CDR3 is made up of 19 amino acids. The V segment lost 8 bases and the J segment 3 bases; nucleotides outside the gene matches: 22. CDR3 sequence reads: CASGPLTGWSDDGKNIQYF. CDR3 DNA: TGTGCCAGCGGTCCTCTGACAGGGTGGTCCGACGACGGCAAAAACATTCAGTACTTC. Full variable domain (missing parts from reference TRBV2 and TRBJ2-4): EPEVTQTPSHQVTQMGQEVILRCVPISNHLYFYWYRQILGQKVEFLVSFYNNEISEKSEIFDDQFSVERPDGSNFTLKIRSTKLEDSAMYFCASGPLTGWSDDGKNIQYFGAGTRLSVL.

The gene calls are TRBV19 and TRBJ2-1; 7 bases are a match to TRBD2. The CDR3 consists of 18 residues. Germline V gene lookup returns CDR1 LNHDA and CDR2 SQIVND (reference sequence). V trimming: 5 bases; J trimming: 2 bases; junction bases outside the gene matches: 15. DNA for the CDR3: TGTGCCAGTAGTTTGGGAGGGAGGGCTTCTTGGACCTACAATGAGCAGTTCTTC. Its protein is CASSLGGRASWTYNEQFF.

The chain carries TRBV10-3 and TRBJ2-1, with 9 bases aligning to TRBD1. Germline CDR1 is ENHRY and CDR2 is SYGVKD. The CDR3 length is 15 residues. Unmatched junction bases numbered 12, after V lost 10 bases and J lost 5 bases. In nucleotides, the CDR3 is TGTGCCAGCGTAACCGGACAGGGGATAGACAATGAGCAGTTCTTC. Translation: CASVTGQGIDNEQFF.

The J gene is TRBJ1-3, the V gene TRBV5-1, with no clear D. Germline CDR1 SGHRS, CDR2 YFSETQ. The V gene lost 0 bases and the J gene lost 4 bases, with 17 bases spanning the gap. The CDR3 contains 17 residues. DNA of the CDR3: TGCGCCAGCAGCTTGGGACCGGGAGGATCATTGGGAAACACCATATATTTT. This encodes CASSLGPGGSLGNTIYF.

The chain combines TRBV18 with TRBJ1-2, with D perhaps matching TRBD1 (6 bases). CDR1 and CDR2 (germline): KGHSH, LQKENI. The V and J ends lost 2 bases and 3 bases respectively, with 13 bases between them. This CDR3 is 15 amino acids long. CDR3 protein: CASSPGAGADYGYTF. In DNA, the CDR3 is TGTGCCAGCTCACCAGGTGCGGGGGCGGACTATGGCTACACCTTC.

This sequence joins TRBV5-4 and TRBJ2-7; TRBD1 aligns across 8 bases. The germline V gene encodes CDR1 SGHNT and CDR2 YYREEE (reference sequence). The CDR3 has 14 residues. V was clipped by 0 bases and J by 3 bases; unmatched bases: 2. In DNA, the CDR3 is TGTGCCAGCAGCTTGGACAGGGGGGACTACGAGCAGTACTTC. Translation gives CASSLDRGDYEQYF.

The chain combines TRBV7-2 with TRBJ2-3, with D uncertain. The V and J ends lost 6 bases and 4 bases respectively, with 8 bases between them. This CDR3 spans 12 amino acids. Germline loops: CDR1 SGHTA, CDR2 FQGNSA. In nucleotides, the CDR3 is TGTGCCAGCAGAATAACAGCAGATACGCAGTATTTT. Encoded protein: CASRITADTQYF.

The V gene is TRBV2, the J gene TRBJ2-1; TRBD1 matches at 10 bases. Per germline, CDR1 SNHLY and CDR2 FYNNEI. The CDR3 has 15 amino acids. V lost 8 bases and J lost 4; bases outside the gene matches: 8. CDR3 DNA: TGTGCCAGCTCACCCCCGGGACAGGGGTACAATGAGCAGTTCTTC. As protein: CASSPPGQGYNEQFF. The variable domain in full, completed from reference TRBV2 and TRBJ2-1, reads EPEVTQTPSHQVTQMGQEVILRCVPISNHLYFYWYRQILGQKVEFLVSFYNNEISEKSEIFDDQFSVERPDGSNFTLKIRSTKLEDSAMYFCASSPPGQGYNEQFFGPGTRLTVL.

V and J are TRBV6-6 and TRBJ2-2, with 8 bases that match TRBD1. Per the germline V gene, CDR1 is MNHNY and CDR2 is SVGAGI (reference sequence). This CDR3 is 15 amino acids long. With V trimmed by 2 bases and J by 3 bases, 2 bases remained unmatched. DNA for the CDR3: TGTGCCAGCAGTTACCGGGACAGGTACACCGGGGAGCTGTTTTTT. The encoded protein is CASSYRDRYTGELFF.

This chain joins TRBV19 and TRBJ2-1; 14 positions agree with TRBD2. Germline V gives CDR1 LNHDA, CDR2 SQIVND (reference sequence). V shed 6 bases, J shed 4 bases, and the junction held 5 bases outside the gene matches. This CDR3 region has 16 residues. The CDR3 loop is CASRGLAGDRYNEQFF. The CDR3 coding sequence is TGTGCCAGTAGGGGACTAGCGGGAGATCGTTACAATGAGCAGTTCTTC.

This chain uses TRBV15 with TRBJ2-2; no firm D call. This CDR3 spans 19 amino acids. V was cut by 0 bases and J by 6 bases, with 23 bases left in between. Per germline, CDR1 LNHNV and CDR2 YYDKDF (reference sequence). Here the CDR3 reads CATSRESLWSFLTAGELFF. The CDR3 DNA sequence: TGTGCCACCAGCAGAGAGAGTCTCTGGAGCTTCCTAACCGCCGGGGAGCTGTTTTTT.

The V gene is TRBV6-5, the J gene TRBJ2-5, with no clear D. The assigned J gene may be wrong: the sequence end matches TRBJ2-7 better. CDR3 size: 13 residues. Germline CDR1 is MNHEY and CDR2 is SVGAGI. CDR3 in amino acids: CASSLNPPYEQYF. Here the CDR3 DNA reads TGTGCCAGCAGTTTAAACCCCCCCTACGAGCAGTACTTC.

The gene calls are TRBV27 and TRBJ2-1; TRBD2 aligns across 7 bases. J gave up 8 bases and V 7 bases, and 17 bases lay outside the gene matches. The CDR3 is 16 residues long. In germline, CDR1 is MNHEY, CDR2 SMNVEV (reference sequence). The CDR3 region is CASTPGWGEGQDEQFF. The CDR3 DNA is TGTGCCAGCACCCCGGGTTGGGGGGAGGGCCAGGATGAGCAGTTCTTC.

The rearrangement uses TRBV28 and TRBJ1-5, with D unclear. CDR1 MDHEN and CDR2 SYDVKM come from the germline V gene. V gave up 8 bases and J gave up 0 bases, with 5 bases separating them. The CDR3 runs 12 residues. The CDR3 protein is CASADSNQPQHF. The CDR3 DNA follows: TGTGCCAGCGCGGATAGCAATCAGCCCCAGCATTTT.

The chain joins TRBV7-8 to TRBJ2-2; 10 nucleotides match TRBD1. Per the germline V gene, CDR1 is SGHVS and CDR2 is FQNEAQ. The CDR3 totals 15 residues. V shed 1 base and J 5 bases; nucleotides not matched to a gene: 1. The CDR3 here is CASSLEDRGTGELFF. The DNA for the CDR3 is TGTGCCAGCAGCTTAGAGGACAGGGGGACCGGGGAGCTGTTTTTT.

The chain is built from TRBV28 and TRBJ1-3; D is unresolved. V dropped 6 bases and J dropped 2 bases, with 11 bases sitting between them. The length of the CDR3 is 14 residues. CDR1 and CDR2 from the germline V gene are MDHEN and SYDVKM. The CDR3 reads CASREGLAGNTIYF. The CDR3 DNA reads as TGTGCCAGCAGAGAGGGCCTCGCTGGAAACACCATATATTTT.

This rearrangement joins TRBV7-9 to TRBJ2-5, with TRBD1 matching 7 bases. The CDR3 spans 14 residues. J gave up 5 bases and V 2 bases, and 5 bases lay outside the gene matches. In germline, CDR1 is SEHNR, CDR2 FQNEAQ (reference sequence). The CDR3 is CASSLSTGYETQYF. The CDR3 bases are TGTGCCAGCAGCTTATCGACAGGGTATGAGACCCAGTACTTC.

V is TRBV5-1 and J is TRBJ2-5; 11 nucleotides align to TRBD2. V trimming: 4 bases; J trimming: 4 bases; junction bases outside the gene matches: 6. The CDR3 covers 15 residues. The germline V gene encodes CDR1 SGHRS and CDR2 YFSETQ. The DNA of the CDR3 is TGCGCCAGCAGCGCGGTTACTAGCGGGAGAGAGACCCAGTACTTC. This gives the protein CASSAVTSGRETQYF.